This T cell receptor (beta chain) was identified in a study of neurological immune-mediated disorders. Time point in this sample: longitudinal time-point 1 (baseline). TCRdb reprocessed the 5' RACE reads with MiXCR, giving one entry per CDR3 protein. The data hold about 57,000 distinct CDR3 sequences, with around a tenth observed a single time. Ten or more counts support this clonotype. Specimen: PBMCs. This clonotype was obtained from a male donor with HTLV-1-associated myelopathy (HAM/TSP).

The CDR3 coding sequence is TGCAGCGTTACTCTCGGACAGGCCGATAATTCACCCCTCCACTTT. Translated, it gives CSVTLGQADNSPLHF. The chain has TRBV29-1 and TRBJ1-6, with 7 bases fitting TRBD1. The CDR3 is 15 residues long. Germline V gene lookup returns CDR1 SQVTM and CDR2 ANQGSEA. V trimming: 5 bases; J trimming: 5 bases; junction bases outside the gene matches: 9. Supplemented by reference TRBV29-1 and TRBJ1-6, the full variable domain reads SAVISQKPSRDICQRGTSLTIQCQVDSQVTMMFWYRQQPGQSLTLIATANQGSEATYESGFVIDKFPISRPNLTFSTLTVSNMSPEDSSIYLCSVTLGQADNSPLHFGNGTRLTVT.